This T cell receptor beta chain was profiled in a study of PD-L1 blockade in urothelial cancer. Study-level background: Around 2014 therapy began: atezolizumab 1,200 mg intravenously every 3 weeks. About 85% of the roughly 30 patients were males with bladder-origin urothelial cancer.

This clone occurred a few times. The V and J ends lost 0 bases and 0 bases respectively, with 13 bases between them. Looked up from germline, CDR1 is SGHRS and CDR2 is YFSETQ. CDR3 length: 16 amino acids. Time point given: pretreatment peripheral blood. Patient disease was locally advanced or metastatic urothelial carcinoma. Peripheral blood mononuclear cells were collected from every patient before and during treatment, yielding between 1 and 8 samples per patient. Here immunoSEQ multiplex PCR was the method, and the copy in TCRdb shows in-frame clones only, minus some. The repertoire holds roughly 130,000 clones, approximately 84% seen once, with 3.2% in the top ten.

The sequence came from a man aged 45-60 years with urothelial cancer. The sample here was PBMCs, taken around atezolizumab (anti-PD-L1) treatment. The chain joins TRBV5-1 to TRBJ2-7, with D maybe TRBD1 (5 bases). Written as DNA, the CDR3 is TGCGCCAGCAGCTTGGTATTAGGGGTGGGCTCCTACGAGCAGTACTTC. Translated: CASSLVLGVGSYEQYF.